This TCR beta chain was profiled in a study of cytomegalovirus exposure and HLA in healthy donors. Primers: 60 Vbeta forward and 13 Jbeta reverse. Clones were sequenced by immunoSEQ multiplex PCR, and TCRdb holds only the in-frame ones, with some missing. The table lists roughly 180,000 clones, around 74% of them singletons. The CDR3 has 15 amino acids. The V gene's germline CDR1 is KGHSH and CDR2 LQKENI. V lost 1 base, J lost 3 bases, and 1 base stayed unmatched. These donors counted as nominally healthy when sampled, but unrecorded immune exposures were likely. As concerns this clone: Antigen specificity is unknown.

Study-wide findings and caveats: Common viral pathogens were later found to be apparently linked to several of the most significant clusters. Some public TCRs appeared in many individuals, while most sequences were rare.

The material sequenced was PBMCs. The source is a girl under 18 in good health and CMV-seropositive. The genes are TRBV18 and TRBJ2-3; 10 nucleotides match TRBD2. The CDR3 DNA reads TGTGCCAGCTCACCACTAGCGGGGGGTACAGATACGCAGTATTTT. Translating gives CASSPLAGGTDTQYF.